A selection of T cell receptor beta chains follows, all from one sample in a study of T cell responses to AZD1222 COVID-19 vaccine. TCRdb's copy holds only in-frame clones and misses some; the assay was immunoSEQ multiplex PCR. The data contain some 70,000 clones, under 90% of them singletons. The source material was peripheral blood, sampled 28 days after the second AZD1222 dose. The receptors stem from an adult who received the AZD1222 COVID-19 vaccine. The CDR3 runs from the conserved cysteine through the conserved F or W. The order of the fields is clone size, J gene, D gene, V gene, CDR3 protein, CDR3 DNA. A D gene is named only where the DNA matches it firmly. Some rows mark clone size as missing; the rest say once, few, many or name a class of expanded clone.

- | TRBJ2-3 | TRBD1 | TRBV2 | CATGTGTTDTQYF | TGTGCCACCGGGACAGGGACCACAGATACGCAGTATTTT
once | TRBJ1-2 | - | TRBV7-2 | CASSSDLANYGYTF | TGTGCCAGCAGCTCAGATTTAGCTAACTATGGCTACACCTTC
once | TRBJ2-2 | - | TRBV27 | CASSLQANTGELFF | TGTGCCAGCAGTCTCCAGGCGAACACCGGGGAGCTGTTTTTT
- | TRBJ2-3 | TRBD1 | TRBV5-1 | CASSLGQGAPDTQYF | TGCGCCAGCAGCTTGGGTCAGGGGGCGCCAGATACGCAGTATTTT
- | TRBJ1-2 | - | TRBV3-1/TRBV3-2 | CASSHDPAGYTF | TGTGCCAGCAGCCATGACCCGGCTGGCTACACCTTC
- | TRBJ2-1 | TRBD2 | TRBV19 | CASSMGASGVLGEQFF | TGTGCCAGTAGTATGGGGGCTAGCGGGGTGCTTGGTGAGCAGTTCTTC
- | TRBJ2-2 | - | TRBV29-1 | CSARESGELFF | TGCAGCGCTCGTGAGTCCGGGGAGCTGTTTTTT
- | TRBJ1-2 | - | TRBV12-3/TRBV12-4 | CASSSPQGGYTF | TGTGCCAGCAGTTCCCCACAGGGCGGCTACACCTTC
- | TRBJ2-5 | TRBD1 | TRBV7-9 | CASSPRTGIQETQYF | TGTGCCAGCAGCCCTCGGACAGGGATCCAAGAGACCCAGTACTTC
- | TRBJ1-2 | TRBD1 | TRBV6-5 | CASSSRDRSEFYGYTF | TGTGCCAGCAGTTCCCGGGACAGAAGTGAGTTCTATGGCTACACCTTC